This TCR beta chain appears in the sequencing data of a study of blood T cell repertoires in COVID-19. Study background: Acute-phase and convalescent COVID-19 samples originated in the United States, Italy and Spain. From T cells, B-cell-depleted T cells, or PBMCs came the material, which was cDNA or gDNA.

This CDR3 comprises 15 residues. V was cut by 4 bases and J by 4 bases, with 13 bases left in between. Looked up from germline, CDR1 is LGHDT and CDR2 is YNNKEL (reference sequence). Per the authors' pipeline: Reference gene primer amplification gave estimated nucleated cell counts. Assay used: immunoSEQ multiplex PCR; TCRdb lists only in-frame clones, some missing. That table is the source of V, J and clone size, and D and trimming were worked out from the DNA. The repertoire includes around 65,000 clones, about 81% of them detected once, and roughly 9.2% sits in the top ten. The sequencing input was peripheral blood. The rearrangement joins TRBV3-1 (or the pseudogene TRBV3-2) to TRBJ2-2; tentative D call: TRBD1 (7 bases). This TCR came from a human donor in a cohort sampled during active COVID-19. Here the CDR3 reads CASSPRQGGTGELFF. CDR3 bases: TGTGCCAGCAGCCCCCGTCAGGGGGGCACCGGGGAGCTGTTTTTT.